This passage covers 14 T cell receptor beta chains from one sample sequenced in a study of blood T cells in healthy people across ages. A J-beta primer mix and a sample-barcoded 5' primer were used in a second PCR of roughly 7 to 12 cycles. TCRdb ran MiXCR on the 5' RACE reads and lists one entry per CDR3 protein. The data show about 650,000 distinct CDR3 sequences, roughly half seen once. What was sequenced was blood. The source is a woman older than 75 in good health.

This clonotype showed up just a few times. The CDR3 DNA is TGTGCCACCAGTGATGCGGGGGGCCCCCCCGGGGAGCTGTTTTTT. It specifies CATSDAGGPPGELFF. The chain is built from TRBV24-1 and TRBJ2-2; 8 nucleotides agree with TRBD2. The germline gives CDR1 KGHDR, CDR2 SFDVKD. The CDR3 totals 15 residues. After removal of 3 bases from V and 6 bases from J, the junction contained 5 bases not matched to a gene.

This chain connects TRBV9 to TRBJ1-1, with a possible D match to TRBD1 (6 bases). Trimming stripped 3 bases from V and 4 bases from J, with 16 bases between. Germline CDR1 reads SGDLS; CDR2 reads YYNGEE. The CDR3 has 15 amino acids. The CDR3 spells CASSAGQRPGTEAFF. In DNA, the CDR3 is TGTGCCAGCAGCGCCGGACAGAGGCCGGGCACTGAAGCTTTCTTT.

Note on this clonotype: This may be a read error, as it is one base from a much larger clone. The CDR3 DNA follows: TGTGCCAGCACGCTAGCGGCCTTCTACAATGAGCAGTACTTC. Residues: CASTLAAFYNEQYF. This chain connects TRBV12-3 or TRBV12-4 to TRBJ2-7; 7 nucleotides match TRBD2. CDR3 length: 14 residues. The V and J ends lost 7 bases and 7 bases, in that order; junction bases with no gene match: 13.

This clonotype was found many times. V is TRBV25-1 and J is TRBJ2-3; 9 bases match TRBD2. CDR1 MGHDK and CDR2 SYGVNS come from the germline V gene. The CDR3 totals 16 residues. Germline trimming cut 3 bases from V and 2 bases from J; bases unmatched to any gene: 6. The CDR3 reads CASSDTGTSPTDTQYF. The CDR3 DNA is TGTGCCAGCAGTGATACTGGGACTAGCCCCACAGATACGCAGTATTTT.

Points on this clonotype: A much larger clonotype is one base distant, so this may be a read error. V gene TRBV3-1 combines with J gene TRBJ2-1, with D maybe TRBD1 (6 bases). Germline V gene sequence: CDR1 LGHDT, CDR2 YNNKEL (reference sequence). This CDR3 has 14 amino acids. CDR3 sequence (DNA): TGTGCCGGCAGCCTCGGACAGAGCTACAATGAGCAGTTCTTC. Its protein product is CAGSLGQSYNEQFF.

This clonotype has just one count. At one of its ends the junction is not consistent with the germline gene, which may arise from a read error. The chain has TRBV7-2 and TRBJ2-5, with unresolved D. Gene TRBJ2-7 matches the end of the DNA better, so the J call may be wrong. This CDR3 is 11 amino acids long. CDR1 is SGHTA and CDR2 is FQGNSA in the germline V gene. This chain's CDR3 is CASNLRYEQYF. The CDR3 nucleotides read TGTGCCAGCAACTTACGCTACGAGCAGTACTTC.

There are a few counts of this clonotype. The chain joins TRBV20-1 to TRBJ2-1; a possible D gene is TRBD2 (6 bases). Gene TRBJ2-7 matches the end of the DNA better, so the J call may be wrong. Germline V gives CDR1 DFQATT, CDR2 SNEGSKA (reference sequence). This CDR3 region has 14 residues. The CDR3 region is CSAYGDFSYNEQYF. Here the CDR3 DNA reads TGCAGTGCTTACGGGGACTTCTCCTACAATGAGCAGTACTTC.

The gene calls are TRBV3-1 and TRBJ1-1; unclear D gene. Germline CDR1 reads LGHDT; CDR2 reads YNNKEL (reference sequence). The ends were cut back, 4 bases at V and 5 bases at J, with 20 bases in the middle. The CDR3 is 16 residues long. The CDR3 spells CASSPSNPYGETEAFF. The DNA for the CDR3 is TGTGCCAGCAGCCCGTCGAACCCGTATGGAGAAACTGAAGCTTTCTTT.

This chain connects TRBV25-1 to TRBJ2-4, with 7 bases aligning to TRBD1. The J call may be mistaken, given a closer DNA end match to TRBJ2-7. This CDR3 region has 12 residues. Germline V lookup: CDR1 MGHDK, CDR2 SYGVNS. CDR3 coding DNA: TGTGCCAGTCAGGGGGTTTCCTACGAGCAGTACTTC. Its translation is CASQGVSYEQYF.

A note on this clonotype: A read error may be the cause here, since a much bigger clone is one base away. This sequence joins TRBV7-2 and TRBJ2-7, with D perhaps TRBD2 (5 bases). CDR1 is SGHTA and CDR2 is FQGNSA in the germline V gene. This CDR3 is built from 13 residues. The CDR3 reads CASRPGFPYKQYF. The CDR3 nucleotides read TGTGCCAGCAGGCCGGGATTCCCCTACAAGCAGTACTTC.

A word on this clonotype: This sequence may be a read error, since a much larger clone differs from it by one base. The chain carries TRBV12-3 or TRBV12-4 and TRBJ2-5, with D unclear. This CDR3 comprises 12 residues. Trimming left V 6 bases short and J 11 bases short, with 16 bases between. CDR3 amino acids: CASRLIMGEQYF. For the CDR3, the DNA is TGTGCCAGCAGGTTAATTATGGGTGAGCAGTACTTC.

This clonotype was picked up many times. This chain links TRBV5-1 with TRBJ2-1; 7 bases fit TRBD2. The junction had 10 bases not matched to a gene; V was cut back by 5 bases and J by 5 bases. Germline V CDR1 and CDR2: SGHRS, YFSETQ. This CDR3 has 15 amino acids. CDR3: CASRSPGTKNNEQFF. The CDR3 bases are TGCGCCAGCAGAAGTCCCGGGACTAAAAACAATGAGCAGTTCTTC.

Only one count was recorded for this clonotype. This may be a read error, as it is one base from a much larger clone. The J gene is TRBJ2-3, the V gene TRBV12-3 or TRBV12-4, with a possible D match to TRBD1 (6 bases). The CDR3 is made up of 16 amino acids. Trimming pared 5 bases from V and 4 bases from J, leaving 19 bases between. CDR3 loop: CASSPMGARGADTQYF. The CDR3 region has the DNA TGTGCCAGCAGTCCGATGGGGGCCCGGGGTGCAGATACGCAGTATTTT.

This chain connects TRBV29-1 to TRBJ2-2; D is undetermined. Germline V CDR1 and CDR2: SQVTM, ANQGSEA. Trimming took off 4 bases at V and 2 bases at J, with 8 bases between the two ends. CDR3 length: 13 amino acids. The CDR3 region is CSVGSFNTGELFF. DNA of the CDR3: TGCAGCGTTGGCAGTTTTAACACCGGGGAGCTGTTTTTT.